This T cell receptor beta chain came from a study of technical replicates of blood from a few donors. V lost 0 bases, J lost 0 bases, and 9 bases lay in between. This CDR3 is 15 amino acids long. Germline V gene sequence: CDR1 MNHEY, CDR2 SVGAGI. Libraries were prepared by immunoSEQ multiplex PCR; TCRdb keeps only in-frame clonotypes and omits some of them. The table shows around 92,000 clones, with 95% occurring only once. The chain recombines TRBV6-5 with TRBJ2-7; perhaps TRBD2 as D (5 bases). The sequence was collected from a human donor in good health. Sample: T cells isolated from PBMCs. CDR3 sequence (DNA): TGTGCCAGCAGTTACTCTAGCGATAGCTCCTACGAGCAGTACTTC. This translates into CASSYSSDSSYEQYF.